This TCR beta chain was captured in a study of cytomegalovirus exposure and HLA in healthy donors. Study-wide results and caveats: Reported performance of the classifier showed diagnosis of cytomegalovirus status with high specificity and sensitivity. Confirmation in vitro established that a few CMV-associated chains were specific for CMV antigens.

Only one count was recorded for this clone. Its cognate antigen is unknown. Trimming took 3 bases from V and 8 from J, leaving 25 bases between them. In germline, CDR1 is LGHNA, CDR2 YNFKEQ. The CDR3 runs 17 residues. Clones were sequenced by immunoSEQ multiplex PCR, and TCRdb holds only the in-frame ones, with some missing. Of about 330,000 clones detected, around 86% appear once; the ten largest clones hold about 0.8%. The sample taken for sequencing was PBMCs. The chain recombines TRBV4-2 with TRBJ1-2; possibly TRBD1 for D (6 bases). The sequence was obtained from a woman younger than 35 in good health and CMV-seronegative. The CDR3 protein is CASSQGGQVGGANGYTF. The CDR3 DNA follows: TGTGCCAGCAGCCAGGGTGGTCAGGTGGGGGGGGCTAACGGCTACACCTTC.